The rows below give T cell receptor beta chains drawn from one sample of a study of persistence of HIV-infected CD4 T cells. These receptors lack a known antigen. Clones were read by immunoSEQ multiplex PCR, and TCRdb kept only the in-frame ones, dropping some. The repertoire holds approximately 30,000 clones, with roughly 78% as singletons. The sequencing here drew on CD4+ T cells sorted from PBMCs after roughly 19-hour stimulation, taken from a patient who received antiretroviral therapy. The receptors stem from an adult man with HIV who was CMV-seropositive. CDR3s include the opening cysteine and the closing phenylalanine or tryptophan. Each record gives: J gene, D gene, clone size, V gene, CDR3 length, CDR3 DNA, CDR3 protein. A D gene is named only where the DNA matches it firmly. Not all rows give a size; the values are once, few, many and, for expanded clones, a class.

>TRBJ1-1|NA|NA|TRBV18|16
TGTGCCAGCTCACCCAGTGTGGCAGGGTTGAACACTGAAGCTTTCTTT
CASSPSVAGLNTEAFF
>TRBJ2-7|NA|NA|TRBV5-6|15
TGTGCCAGCAGACCGACCAGGGGACTGGTCTACGAGCAGTACTTC
CASRPTRGLVYEQYF
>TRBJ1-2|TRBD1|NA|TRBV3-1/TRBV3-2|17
TGTGCCAGCAGCCAAGAGCTACAGGGGTTTACGAGCGATGGCTACACCTTC
CASSQELQGFTSDGYTF
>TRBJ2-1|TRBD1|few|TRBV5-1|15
TGCGCCAGCAGCTATAGGGACAGGGGAAACAATGAGCAGTTCTTC
CASSYRDRGNNEQFF
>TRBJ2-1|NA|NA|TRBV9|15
TGTGCCAGCAGCCCGGGCTGGGGGGCCTCCAATGAGCAGTTCTTC
CASSPGWGASNEQFF
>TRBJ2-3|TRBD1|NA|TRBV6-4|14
TGTGCCAGCCAAAAGGACAGGCACACAGATACGCAGTATTTT
CASQKDRHTDTQYF
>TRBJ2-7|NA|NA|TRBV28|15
TGTGCCAGCAGTTTACTCGGGGGGCTCAGGTACGAGCAGTACTTC
CASSLLGGLRYEQYF
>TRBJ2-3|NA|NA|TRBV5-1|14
TGCGCCAGCAGCCCCGGGGATGGGATAGATACGCAGTATTTT
CASSPGDGIDTQYF
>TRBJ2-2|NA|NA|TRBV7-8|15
TGTGCCAGCAGCTTTTCCGGGACTTTGACCGGGGAGCTGTTTTTT
CASSFSGTLTGELFF
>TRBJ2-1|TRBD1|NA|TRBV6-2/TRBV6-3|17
TGTGCCAGCAGTTACGTCCCCACAGGGGTGGGGCACAATGAGCAGTTCTTC
CASSYVPTGVGHNEQFF
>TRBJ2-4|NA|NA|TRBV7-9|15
TGTGCCAGCAGCACCCAGACGGTTGGCAAAAACATTCAGTACTTC
CASSTQTVGKNIQYF
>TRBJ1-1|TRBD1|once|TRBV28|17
TGTGCCAGCAGTTCCCCCGGGACAGGGAACCAGAACACTGAAGCTTTCTTT
CASSSPGTGNQNTEAFF
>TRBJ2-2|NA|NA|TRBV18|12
TGTGCCAGCTCACCTCCCACCGGGGAGCTGTTTTTT
CASSPPTGELFF
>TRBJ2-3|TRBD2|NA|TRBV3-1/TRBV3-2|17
TGTGCCAGCAGCCCCTCAGGAGCTAGCGGGGGGGCAAGTCCGCAGTATTTT
CASSPSGASGGASPQYF
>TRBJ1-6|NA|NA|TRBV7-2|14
TGTGCCAGCAGCTTAGACGGGTCGAATTCACCCCTCCACTTT
CASSLDGSNSPLHF
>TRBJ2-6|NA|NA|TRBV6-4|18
TGTGCCAGCAGTCACCCGACTCGGCAGGGTACTGGGGCCAACGTCCTGACTTTC
CASSHPTRQGTGANVLTF
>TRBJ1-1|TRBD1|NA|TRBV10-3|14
TGTGCCATCAGTGCCGACAGGGGTATCACTGAAGCTTTCTTT
CAISADRGITEAFF
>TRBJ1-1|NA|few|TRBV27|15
TGTGCCAGCAGTTTAAGGCAGGGGACGAACACTGAAGCTTTCTTT
CASSLRQGTNTEAFF
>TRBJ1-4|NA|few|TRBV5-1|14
TGCGCCAGCAGCCCCCGGGCCTCTGATGAAAAACTGTTTTTT
CASSPRASDEKLFF
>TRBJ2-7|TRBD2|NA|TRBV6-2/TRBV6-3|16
TGTGCCAGCAGTAGACCGGGACTAGCGGAACAATACGAGCAGTACTTC
CASSRPGLAEQYEQYF
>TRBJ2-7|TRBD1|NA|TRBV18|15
TGTGCCAGCTCACCAAGGACAGGGGGCGGCTACGAGCAGTACTTC
CASSPRTGGGYEQYF
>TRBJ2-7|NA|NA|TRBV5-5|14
TGTGCCAGCAGCCCCTCGTGGGGGGTGGACGAGCAGTACTTC
CASSPSWGVDEQYF
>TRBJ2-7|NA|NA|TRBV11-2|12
TGTGCCAGCGGAGGGGCAACCTACGAGCAGTACTTC
CASGGATYEQYF
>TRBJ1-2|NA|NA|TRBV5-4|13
TGTGCCAGCAGCCGGACAGAGGATTATGGCTACACCTTC
CASSRTEDYGYTF
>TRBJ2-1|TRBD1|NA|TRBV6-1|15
TGTGCCAGCAGTGAACCGGGACAGACAGATAATGAGCAGTTCTTC
CASSEPGQTDNEQFF
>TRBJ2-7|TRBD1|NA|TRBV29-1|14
TGCAGCGTTGCCGTTGGGACAGGGGCCTACGAGCAGTACTTC
CSVAVGTGAYEQYF
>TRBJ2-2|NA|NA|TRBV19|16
TGTGCCAGTAGCCGGTGGGGGGCTCCGAACACCGGGGAGCTGTTTTTT
CASSRWGAPNTGELFF
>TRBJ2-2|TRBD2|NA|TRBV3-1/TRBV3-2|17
TGTGCCAGCAGAGGACTAGCGGGGGCCGGGGGGACCGGGGAGCTGTTTTTT
CASRGLAGAGGTGELFF
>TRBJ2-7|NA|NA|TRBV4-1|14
TGCGCCAGCAGCCAACGGGCCACCGGCGGGGAGCAGTACTTC
CASSQRATGGEQYF
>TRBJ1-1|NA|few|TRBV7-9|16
TGTGCCAGCAGCTTATTACGACAGCCCATGAACACTGAAGCTTTCTTT
CASSLLRQPMNTEAFF
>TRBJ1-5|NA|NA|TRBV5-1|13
TGCGCCAGCAGCCCAGACCCCGATCAGCCCCAGCATTTT
CASSPDPDQPQHF
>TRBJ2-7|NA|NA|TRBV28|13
TGTGCCAGCAGGGTTGGCAGGCAGTACGAGCAGTACTTC
CASRVGRQYEQYF
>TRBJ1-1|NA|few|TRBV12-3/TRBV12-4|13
TGTGCCAGCAGTCGACATATGAACACTGAAGCTTTCTTT
CASSRHMNTEAFF
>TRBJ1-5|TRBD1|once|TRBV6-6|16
TGTGCCAGCAGGGTTCCGATGACAGGGGGCAATCAGCCCCAGCATTTT
CASRVPMTGGNQPQHF
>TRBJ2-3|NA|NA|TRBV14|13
TGTGCCAGCAATCTAGGGGGGACAGATACGCAGTATTTT
CASNLGGTDTQYF
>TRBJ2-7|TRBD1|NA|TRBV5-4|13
TGTGCCAGCAGGGGACAGGGAACCTACGAGCAGTACTTC
CASRGQGTYEQYF
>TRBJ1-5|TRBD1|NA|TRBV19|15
TGTGCCAGTAGTAGGGGACAGCAACGCAATCAGCCCCAGCATTTT
CASSRGQQRNQPQHF
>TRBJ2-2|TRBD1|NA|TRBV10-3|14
TGTGCCACGCGACAGGGGGCATCATCCGGGGAGCTGTTTTTT
CATRQGASSGELFF
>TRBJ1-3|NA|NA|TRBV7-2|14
TGTGCCAGCAGCTTAAAGGGGGTCGGAAACACCATATATTTT
CASSLKGVGNTIYF
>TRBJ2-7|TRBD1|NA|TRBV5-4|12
TGTGCCAGCAGCTGGACAGGGACCGAGCAGTACTTC
CASSWTGTEQYF
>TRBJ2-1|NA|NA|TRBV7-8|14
TGTGCCAGCAAAATACAGAATCTTTACAATGAGCAGTTCTTC
CASKIQNLYNEQFF
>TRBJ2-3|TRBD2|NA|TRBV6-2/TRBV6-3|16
TGTGCCAGCAGTTACGAACGGCGGGGGGGGACAGATACGCAGTATTTT
CASSYERRGGTDTQYF
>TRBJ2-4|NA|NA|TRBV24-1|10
TGTGCCACCAAAAAAAACATTCAGTACTTC
CATKKNIQYF
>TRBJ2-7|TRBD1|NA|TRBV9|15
TGTGCCAGCAGCGCAAGACAGGGGGCGTCCTACGAGCAGTACTTC
CASSARQGASYEQYF
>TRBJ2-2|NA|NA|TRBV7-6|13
TGTGCCAGCAGCCTCGGGGATGCGGGGGAGCTGTTTTTT
CASSLGDAGELFF
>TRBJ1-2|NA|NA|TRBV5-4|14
TGTGCCAGCAGCGAGAGGGGATCCCGATGGGGCTACACCTTC
CASSERGSRWGYTF
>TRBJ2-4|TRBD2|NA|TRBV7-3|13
TGTGCCAGCAGGTATAGCGGGGAAGACATTCAGTACTTC
CASRYSGEDIQYF
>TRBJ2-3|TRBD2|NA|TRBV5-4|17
TGTGCCAGCAGCTTCGGCGGGCTAGCGGGGAGCACAGATACGCAGTATTTT
CASSFGGLAGSTDTQYF